This section outlines one T cell receptor beta chain sequence together with its context. This sample was included in a study of blood T cell repertoires in COVID-19. Overall study: Sources were T cells, B-cell-depleted T cells, or PBMCs; the material itself was cDNA or gDNA.

Seattle patient enrollment occurred during active infection, with longitudinal follow-up thereafter. As originally analysed: Nucleated cell counts were estimated from reference gene primer amplification. The method was immunoSEQ multiplex PCR; TCRdb's version includes in-frame clones alone and lacks a portion of them. That table furnishes V, J and clone size, whereas the DNA furnished D and trimming. Counted here are roughly 180,000 clones, roughly 94% occurring once; the ten biggest clones make up approximately 0.69%. The CDR3 totals 15 residues. In germline, CDR1 is MGHRA, CDR2 YSYEKL. The ends were cut back, 5 bases at V and 2 bases at J, with 12 bases in the middle.

The genes are TRBV4-1 and TRBJ1-4, with D possibly matching TRBD1 (5 bases). The receptor was isolated from a man aged 25 to 40 with COVID-19, enrolled during active disease. The sample was peripheral blood. The CDR3 coding sequence is TGCGCCAGCAGCTCTCCGGGGGACACTAATGAAAAACTGTTTTTT. It translates to CASSSPGDTNEKLFF.